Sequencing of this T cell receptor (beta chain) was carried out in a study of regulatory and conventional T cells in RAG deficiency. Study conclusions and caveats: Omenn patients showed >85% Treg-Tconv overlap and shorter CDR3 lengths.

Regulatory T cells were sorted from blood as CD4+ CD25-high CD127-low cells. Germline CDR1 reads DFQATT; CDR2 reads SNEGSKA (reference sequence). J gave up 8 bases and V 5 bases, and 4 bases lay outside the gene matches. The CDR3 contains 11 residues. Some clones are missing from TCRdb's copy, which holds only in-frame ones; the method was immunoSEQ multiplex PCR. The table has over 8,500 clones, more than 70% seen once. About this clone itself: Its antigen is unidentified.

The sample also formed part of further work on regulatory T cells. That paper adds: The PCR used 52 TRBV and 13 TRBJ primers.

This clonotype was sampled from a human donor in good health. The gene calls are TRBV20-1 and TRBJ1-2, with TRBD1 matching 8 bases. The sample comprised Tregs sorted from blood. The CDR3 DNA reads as TGCAGTGCTCTACAGGGGGAGGGCTACACCTTC. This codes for CSALQGEGYTF.